The next 32 T cell receptor beta chains were all read from a single sample in a study of early T cells in non-severe SARS-CoV-2 infection. One entry per CDR3 protein results from TCRdb running MiXCR on the 5' RACE reads. Of 100,000 to 150,000 distinct CDR3 sequences in the sample, just under 15% were seen once. Specimen: whole blood. These receptor sequences come from an adult who was a healthcare worker with PCR-confirmed SARS-CoV-2 infection or an uninfected control (not recorded which).

V usage is TRBV19 and J usage is TRBJ2-5, with D maybe TRBD1 (6 bases). Germline V gene sequence: CDR1 LNHDA, CDR2 SQIVND (reference sequence). Trimming pared 5 bases from V and 5 bases from J, leaving 18 bases between. The CDR3 consists of 15 residues. The CDR3 DNA reads TGTGCCAGTAGTCCCCGGGACACCCTTGGGGAGACCCAGTACTTC. Protein: CASSPRDTLGETQYF. The full variable domain, its missing parts supplied by reference TRBV19 and TRBJ2-5, is DGGITQSPKYLFRKEGQNVTLSCEQNLNHDAMYWYRQDPGQGLRLIYYSQIVNDFQKGDIAEGYSVSREKKESFPLTVTSAQKNPTAFYLCASSPRDTLGETQYFGPGTRLLVL.

This chain joins TRBV9 and TRBJ1-4, with D perhaps TRBD1 (5 bases). The CDR3 runs 13 residues. Trimming removed 3 bases from V and 7 bases from J, with 10 bases in between. The germline V gene has CDR1 SGDLS and CDR2 YYNGEE. The CDR3 here is CASSEGDGEKLFF. As DNA, the CDR3 is TGTGCCAGCAGCGAAGGGGATGGTGAAAAACTGTTTTTT.

This clonotype occurred many times. V usage is TRBV20-1 and J usage is TRBJ2-3, with D possibly being TRBD2 (7 bases). Per germline, CDR1 DFQATT and CDR2 SNEGSKA (reference sequence). Trimming removed 4 bases at V and 5 bases at J, with 10 bases between. CDR3 length: 12 residues. Here the CDR3 DNA reads TGCAGTGCTAACAGGGAGGGAGATACGCAGTATTTT. It specifies CSANREGDTQYF.

This chain connects TRBV5-1 to TRBJ2-7; either TRBD1 or TRBD2 may fit D (6 bases each). Between the trimmed V and J ends, which lost 4 bases and 5 bases, there was a span of 19 bases. The CDR3 contains 15 residues. The germline V gene has CDR1 SGHRS and CDR2 YFSETQ. In DNA, the CDR3 is TGCGCCAGCAGCGGGGGACTGGGGGGCCAGAACGAGCAGTACTTC. This sequence encodes CASSGGLGGQNEQYF.

This clonotype has only a few counts. The CDR3 region is CASSPMPGGLFEAFF. The CDR3 DNA sequence: TGTGCCAGCAGCCCTATGCCAGGGGGCCTCTTTGAAGCTTTCTTT. The chain carries TRBV5-5 and TRBJ1-1; 8 bases fit TRBD1. Trimming cost V 4 bases and J 7 bases; bases outside gene matches: 12. CDR1 and CDR2 from the germline V gene are SGHKS and YYEKEE (reference sequence). The CDR3 extends over 15 amino acids.

The J gene is TRBJ2-1, the V gene TRBV18, with no clear D. Per the germline V gene, CDR1 is KGHSH and CDR2 is LQKENI. This CDR3 has 14 residues. Deletions cut 3 bases from V and 2 bases from J, with 8 bases between. CDR3 protein: CASSPDPTYNEQFF. CDR3 sequence (DNA): TGTGCCAGCTCACCCGACCCCACCTACAATGAGCAGTTCTTC.

A few counts support this clonotype. The DNA for the CDR3 is TGTGCCTGGAGTCTCCAAGCGGGGGGTATTAATGAGCAGTTCTTC. It is translated as CAWSLQAGGINEQFF. This chain connects TRBV30 to TRBJ2-1; 9 bases match TRBD2. The V segment lost 2 bases and the J segment 7 bases; nucleotides outside the gene matches: 9. Germline CDR1 is GTSNPN and CDR2 is SVGIG (reference sequence). The CDR3 is 15 amino acids.

The chain employs TRBV2 and TRBJ1-2; D unresolved. There are 13 residues in the CDR3. The germline CDR1 and CDR2 sequences are SNHLY and FYNNEI. Between the trimmed V and J ends, which lost 2 bases and 3 bases, there was a span of 7 bases. CDR3 protein: CASSEKSYYGYTF. The CDR3 nucleotides are TGTGCCAGCAGTGAAAAGAGTTACTATGGCTACACCTTC.

The chain uses TRBV18 and TRBJ2-3; D tentatively reads TRBD1 or TRBD2 (5 bases each). The V gene's germline CDR1 is KGHSH and CDR2 LQKENI. V lost 2 bases to trimming and J lost 4 bases, with 10 bases between them. The CDR3 sequence is 14 residues long. CDR3 DNA: TGTGCCAGCTCACCAGGCCAGGGACCAGATACGCAGTATTTT. It translates to CASSPGQGPDTQYF.

This clonotype was detected ten times or more. V usage is TRBV4-1 and J usage is TRBJ2-3, with 11 bases lining up with TRBD2. With V trimmed by 4 bases and J by 3 bases, 3 bases remained unmatched. This CDR3 spans 15 amino acids. CDR1 is MGHRA, CDR2 YSYEKL, per germline. The CDR3 loop reads CASSPLAGGTDTQYF. CDR3 nucleotides: TGCGCCAGCAGCCCCCTAGCGGGGGGTACAGATACGCAGTATTTT.

This clonotype was recorded many times. The gene calls are TRBV3-1 and TRBJ1-1; D unresolved. The CDR3 has 12 residues. CDR1 is LGHDT and CDR2 is YNNKEL in the germline V gene (reference sequence). V was trimmed by 0 bases and J by 11 bases, leaving 10 bases between them. The CDR3 nucleotides are TGTGCCAGCAGCCAAGAAGGGCAACGGGCTTTCTTT. Protein sequence: CASSQEGQRAFF.

V gene TRBV30 combines with J gene TRBJ2-2; TRBD1 might be the D (6 bases). The CDR3 loop spans 15 amino acids. Trimming took 5 bases from V and 3 from J, leaving 16 bases between them. The germline gives CDR1 GTSNPN, CDR2 SVGIG (reference sequence). CDR3 nucleotide sequence: TGTGCCTGGCTAGGCTCCCGGACAGACACCGGGGAGCTGTTTTTT. Protein product: CAWLGSRTDTGELFF. The full variable domain, in which reference TRBV30 and TRBJ2-2 provide the parts outside the CDR3, is SQTIHQWPATLVQPVGSPLSLECTVEGTSNPNLYWYRQAAGRGLQLLFYSVGIGQISSEVPQNLSASRPQDRQFILSSKKLLLSDSGFYLCAWLGSRTDTGELFFGEGSRLTVL.

In its sample, this clonotype was seen a few times. The chain combines TRBV7-2 with TRBJ1-1; tentative D call: TRBD1 (5 bases). The length of the CDR3 is 14 residues. Trimming stripped 1 base from V and 3 bases from J, with 9 bases between. CDR1 is SGHTA and CDR2 is FQGNSA in the germline V gene. The CDR3: CASSLGGDHTEAFF. The CDR3 DNA reads TGTGCCAGCAGCTTAGGGGGGGACCACACTGAAGCTTTCTTT.

V usage is TRBV5-1 and J usage is TRBJ1-4, with D possibly matching TRBD1 (6 bases). Germline V CDR1 and CDR2: SGHRS, YFSETQ. This CDR3 has 16 residues. V lost 4 bases, J lost 0 bases, and 13 bases lay in between. CDR3 coding DNA: TGCGCCAGCAGCATCCCGACAGGAACAACTAATGAAAAACTGTTTTTT. Protein sequence: CASSIPTGTTNEKLFF.

There are a few counts of this clonotype. The J gene is TRBJ2-7, the V gene TRBV4-1; no reliable D call. Germline CDR1 MGHRA, CDR2 YSYEKL. Between the trimmed V and J ends, which lost 0 bases and 6 bases, there was a span of 9 bases. CDR3 size: 13 residues. As DNA, the CDR3 is TGCGCCAGCAGCCAAGACCACACCGGCGAGCAGTACTTC. The encoded protein is CASSQDHTGEQYF.

There are many counts of this clonotype. The rearrangement uses TRBV2 and TRBJ1-2; D ambiguous. V gave up 0 bases and J gave up 6 bases, with 11 bases separating them. The length of the CDR3 is 14 residues. CDR1 and CDR2 from the germline V gene are SNHLY and FYNNEI. CDR3 in DNA: TGTGCCAGCAGTGAAGCCGAACCCGGGGATGGCTACACCTTC. Protein: CASSEAEPGDGYTF.

This clonotype was detected ten times or more. This chain uses TRBV29-1 with TRBJ1-2, with 7 positions matching TRBD1. The V gene end was trimmed by 6 bases and the J gene end by 0 bases; junction bases not matched to a gene: 4. Germline values: CDR1 SQVTM, CDR2 ANQGSEA. CDR3 length: 13 residues. CDR3: CSVTGPSNYGYTF. For the CDR3, the DNA is TGCAGCGTGACAGGGCCCTCTAACTATGGCTACACCTTC. The whole variable domain, remainder taken from reference TRBV29-1 and TRBJ1-2, is SAVISQKPSRDICQRGTSLTIQCQVDSQVTMMFWYRQQPGQSLTLIATANQGSEATYESGFVIDKFPISRPNLTFSTLTVSNMSPEDSSIYLCSVTGPSNYGYTFGSGTRLTVV.

The gene calls are TRBV10-1 and TRBJ2-1; the D gene is possibly TRBD2 (5 bases). The ends were cut back, 0 bases at V and 12 bases at J, with 9 bases in the middle. Germline loops: CDR1 WNHNN, CDR2 SYGVQD (reference sequence). This CDR3 is 12 amino acids long. The CDR3 nucleotides are TGCGCCAGCAGTGAGTCAAAGGGAGCGCAGTTCTTC. It codes for CASSESKGAQFF.

The sample holds a few counts of this clonotype. This sequence joins TRBV29-1 and TRBJ2-7; 9 bases are shared with TRBD1. Germline lookup yields CDR1 SQVTM and CDR2 ANQGSEA. J gave up 3 bases and V 6 bases, and 9 bases lay outside the gene matches. This CDR3 contains 14 residues. CDR3 sequence (DNA): TGCAGCGTGGACACGGGACAGGGCGGCTACGAGCAGTACTTC. Protein sequence: CSVDTGQGGYEQYF.

This clonotype was picked up many times. The genes are TRBV3-1 and TRBJ2-1; 7 nucleotides match TRBD2. Unmatched junction bases numbered 9, after V lost 5 bases and J lost 8 bases. In germline, CDR1 is LGHDT, CDR2 YNNKEL (reference sequence). CDR3 length: 14 residues. Here the CDR3 reads CASSSESGEDEQFF. The CDR3, as DNA: TGTGCCAGCAGCTCTGAGAGCGGGGAGGATGAGCAGTTCTTC.

This clonotype has more than one count but fewer than ten. V gene TRBV9 combines with J gene TRBJ1-1; TRBD1 might be the D (5 bases). With 3 bases removed from V and 6 bases from J, the gap between germline ends came to 9 bases. The CDR3 extends over 12 amino acids. Germline loops: CDR1 SGDLS, CDR2 YYNGEE. CDR3 region: CASSAGGSEAFF. CDR3 coding DNA: TGTGCCAGCAGCGCGGGGGGTTCTGAAGCTTTCTTT.

This clonotype was counted only a few times. The chain couples TRBV10-1 to TRBJ2-3; D is unresolved. V was trimmed by 0 bases and J by 3 bases, leaving 13 bases between them. This CDR3 comprises 16 residues. Germline V lookup: CDR1 WNHNN, CDR2 SYGVQD (reference sequence). CDR3 coding DNA: TGCGCCAGCAGTGAGTCGACCACTATTCGAACAGATACGCAGTATTTT. This translates into CASSESTTIRTDTQYF.

V is TRBV5-1 and J is TRBJ1-6; a weak D match, TRBD1 (5 bases). Looked up from germline, CDR1 is SGHRS and CDR2 is YFSETQ. This CDR3 region has 17 residues. The V end lost 0 bases, the J end lost 6 bases, and 16 bases lay between the germline ends. DNA for the CDR3: TGCGCCAGCAGCTTGGCCGGCGGGGGATGGAGTAATTCACCCCTCCACTTT. Its translation is CASSLAGGGWSNSPLHF. The full variable domain, completed using reference TRBV5-1 and TRBJ1-6, is KAGVTQTPRYLIKTRGQQVTLSCSPISGHRSVSWYQQTPGQGLQFLFEYFSETQRNKGNFPGRFSGRQFSNSRSEMNVSTLELGDSALYLCASSLAGGGWSNSPLHFGNGTRLTVT.

The rearrangement uses TRBV12-3 or TRBV12-4 and TRBJ2-2; D assignment may be TRBD1 or TRBD2 (5 bases each). The CDR3 spans 15 residues. V shed 4 bases and J shed 0 bases, with 9 bases lying between them. CDR3 protein: CASSSGGPNTGELFF. The CDR3 nucleotides read TGTGCCAGCAGTTCTGGGGGTCCGAACACCGGGGAGCTGTTTTTT.

The chain is built from TRBV4-2 and TRBJ2-7; D gene uncertain. V gave up 1 base and J gave up 3 bases, with 13 bases separating them. The CDR3 runs 15 residues. CDR1 is LGHNA, CDR2 YNFKEQ, per germline. CDR3 bases: TGTGCCAGCAGCCAAGCAGAGGACGGGCGCTACGAGCAGTACTTC. Encoded protein: CASSQAEDGRYEQYF.

The chain has TRBV7-9 and TRBJ2-7, with D unresolved. CDR1 and CDR2 (germline): SEHNR, FQNEAQ (reference sequence). Trimming cost V 3 bases and J 3 bases, with 6 bases left between them. The CDR3 spans 12 residues. The CDR3 reads CASSFDGYEQYF. The CDR3 coding sequence is TGTGCCAGCAGCTTCGACGGCTACGAGCAGTACTTC.

This clonotype was counted a few times. The chain links TRBV3-1 to TRBJ2-2; 8 bases map to TRBD2. Germline assignment: CDR1 LGHDT and CDR2 YNNKEL (reference sequence). J gave up 5 bases and V 3 bases, and 8 bases lay outside the gene matches. This CDR3 contains 16 residues. The CDR3 sequence: CASSHTLAGQTGELFF. The CDR3 DNA follows: TGTGCCAGCAGCCATACTCTAGCGGGCCAGACCGGGGAGCTGTTTTTT.

This clonotype was seen more than once but under ten times. V gene TRBV6-1 combines with J gene TRBJ2-3, with 7 nucleotides matching TRBD1. CDR1 and CDR2 from the germline V gene are MNHNS and SASEGT. The CDR3 sequence is 15 residues long. V shed 2 bases, J shed 4 bases, and the junction held 6 bases outside the gene matches. CDR3 DNA: TGTGCCAGCAGTGAAAACTACCAGGGGGCAGATACGCAGTATTTT. Encoded protein: CASSENYQGADTQYF.

This clonotype was counted a few times. This chain links TRBV7-3 with TRBJ1-6, with TRBD1 matching over 7 bases. This CDR3 contains 15 residues. The ends lost 2 bases at V and 7 bases at J; junction bases unmatched: 5. Germline CDR1 SGHTA, CDR2 FQGTGA. This CDR3 reads CASSLGQVGNSPLHF. The CDR3 DNA is TGTGCCAGCAGCTTAGGACAGGTCGGGAATTCACCCCTCCACTTT. Full variable domain (outside the CDR3, taken from reference TRBV7-3 and TRBJ1-6): GAGVSQTPSNKVTEKGKYVELRCDPISGHTALYWYRQSLGQGPEFLIYFQGTGAADDSGLPNDRFFAVRPEGSVSTLKIQRTERGDSAVYLCASSLGQVGNSPLHFGNGTRLTVT.

The chain employs TRBV7-9 and TRBJ2-7, with a tentative D call TRBD1 (6 bases). The germline V and J ends were trimmed by 5 bases and 1 base, with 18 bases remaining between them. The CDR3 totals 16 residues. Germline V gene data show CDR1 as SEHNR and CDR2 as FQNEAQ (reference sequence). CDR3 region: CASSRSGRDKSYEQYF. The CDR3 nucleotides read TGTGCCAGCAGCCGGTCCGGTCGGGACAAATCCTACGAGCAGTACTTC.

This clonotype was recorded at least ten times. The chain recombines TRBV3-1 with TRBJ2-2; TRBD2 might be the D (6 bases). The CDR3 is made up of 17 amino acids. The V and J ends lost 3 bases and 1 base respectively, with 15 bases between them. Germline CDR1 reads LGHDT; CDR2 reads YNNKEL (reference sequence). The CDR3 nucleotides read TGTGCCAGCAGCCATAGTTCGGGACTTAGGAACACCGGGGAGCTGTTTTTT. It is translated as CASSHSSGLRNTGELFF.

This clonotype was observed a handful of times. The gene calls are TRBV7-9 and TRBJ1-1; D unclear. The CDR3 has 14 amino acids. Germline CDR1 and CDR2: SEHNR and FQNEAQ (reference sequence). V gave up 5 bases and J gave up 1 base, with 11 bases separating them. The CDR3 nucleotides read TGTGCCAGCAGCGCAGCGTTGGGGAACACTGAAGCTTTCTTT. It codes for CASSAALGNTEAFF.